A single sample is the source of the 31 T cell receptor beta chains below, sequenced in a study of T cell clusters in autoimmune cytopenias. TRB amplification used 200 to 250 ng of peripheral blood genomic DNA. TRB was amplified by touch-down multiplex PCR, primer pools A and B combined. TCRdb reprocessed the multiplex PCR reads and keeps a single row for each CDR3 protein, giving no DNA. Its clone listing holds approximately 16,000 distinct CDR3 sequences. The same sample was also studied in work on T cell repertoires in aging, cancer and after chemotherapy.

The sequenced material came from peripheral blood. The receptors shown here come from a human donor in good health.

The J gene is TRBJ1-1, the V gene TRBV19; TCRdb designates TRBD1, a call that cannot be tested without DNA. The CDR3 is made up of 14 amino acids. Per the germline V gene, CDR1 is LNHDA and CDR2 is SQIVND (reference sequence). This CDR3 is CASSPRRENTEAFF.

The V and J genes are TRBV29-1 and TRBJ1-1; TCRdb calls TRBD1, which cannot be checked without DNA. Per the germline V gene, CDR1 is SQVTM and CDR2 is ANQGSEA. This CDR3 is built from 16 residues. The CDR3: CSVEVGGGAVNTEAFF.

The rearrangement links TRBV6-6 to TRBJ1-2; the TCRdb call, TRBD1, lacks DNA for checking. This CDR3 spans 13 amino acids. Germline loops: CDR1 MNHNY, CDR2 SVGAGI (reference sequence). The CDR3 here is CASSEQGSYGYTF.

The V gene is TRBV27, the J gene TRBJ2-3; TCRdb's D call of TRBD1 is untestable without DNA. The V gene's germline CDR1 is MNHEY and CDR2 SMNVEV (reference sequence). The CDR3 totals 13 residues. CDR3 region: CASWGLATDTQYF.

This sequence joins TRBV6-6 and TRBJ2-7; absent DNA, TCRdb's TRBD2 call cannot be checked. The CDR3 extends over 15 amino acids. Germline V gene data show CDR1 as MNHNY and CDR2 as SVGAGI (reference sequence). The CDR3 is CASRSPGLGINEQYF.

The chain employs TRBV6-1 and TRBJ2-5; TCRdb gives TRBD1 as the D gene, but with no DNA this cannot be confirmed. The CDR3 spans 15 residues. Germline V gene data show CDR1 as MNHNS and CDR2 as SASEGT. The CDR3 reads CASSERGQGKETQYF.

The J gene is TRBJ2-6, the V gene TRBV24-1. The germline V gene has CDR1 KGHDR and CDR2 SFDVKD. CDR3 size: 12 residues. This CDR3 is CAVDSGANVLTF.

The chain employs TRBV6-2 or TRBV6-3 and TRBJ2-1. CDR1 is MNHEY and CDR2 is SVGEGT in the germline V gene. The CDR3 spans 14 residues. The CDR3 sequence is CASWELSSYNEQFF.

This chain joins TRBV6-5 and TRBJ2-7; TCRdb's D call of TRBD2 is untestable without DNA. The CDR3 consists of 13 residues. Germline V gene sequence: CDR1 MNHEY, CDR2 SVGAGI. This CDR3 is CASSRLARSEQYF.

This chain uses TRBV14 with TRBJ2-4; there is no DNA to check the TCRdb D call of TRBD2. The CDR3 is made up of 15 amino acids. CDR1 is SGHDN and CDR2 is FVKESK in the germline V gene. This CDR3 is CASSPSGGGKNIQYF.

This chain uses TRBV11-1 with TRBJ1-1; the TRBD1 assignment by TCRdb is unverifiable without DNA. The CDR3 covers 15 residues. Germline values: CDR1 SGHAT, CDR2 FQDESV (reference sequence). The CDR3 here is CASSLVFGTGFEAFF.

The gene calls are TRBV12-3 or TRBV12-4 and TRBJ1-2; the D gene TCRdb calls, TRBD1, cannot be checked with no DNA. CDR3 length equals 13 residues. This CDR3 is CASRPGGNYGYTF.

The J gene is TRBJ2-7, the V gene TRBV7-2; TCRdb's D call of TRBD2 is untestable without DNA. The germline V gene has CDR1 SGHTA and CDR2 FQGNSA. There are 13 residues in the CDR3. CDR3 region: CASSPGLTYEQYF.

The gene calls are TRBV30 and TRBJ1-2; TCRdb indicates TRBD1, and absent DNA this call remains unverified. This CDR3 contains 15 residues. CDR1 is GTSNPN and CDR2 is SVGIG in the germline V gene (reference sequence). The CDR3 loop is CASSMGRAMDYGYTF.

The chain employs TRBV6-5 and TRBJ2-2; absent DNA, TCRdb's TRBD2 call cannot be checked. This CDR3 comprises 15 residues. From germline, CDR1 is MNHEY and CDR2 SVGAGI. The chain's CDR3 is CASKVRLAGAGELFF.

This clonotype is labeled medium-sized based on frequency. The rearrangement joins TRBV29-1 to TRBJ2-3. The germline gives CDR1 SQVTM, CDR2 ANQGSEA. The CDR3 sequence is 14 residues long. The CDR3: CSVQGYIRADTQYF.

The rearrangement links TRBV5-6 to TRBJ2-1; TCRdb selects TRBD2, and the lack of DNA leaves this call unchecked. Germline V gene sequence: CDR1 SGHDT, CDR2 YYEEEE. This CDR3 is 14 amino acids long. CDR3 sequence: CASIRRASGAEQFF. Combining the CDR3 with reference TRBV5-6 and TRBJ2-1 gives the whole variable domain DAGVTQSPTHLIKTRGQQVTLRCSPKSGHDTVSWYQQALGQGPQFIFQYYEEEERQRGNFPDRFSGHQFPNYSSELNVNALLLGDSALYLCASIRRASGAEQFFGPGTRLTVL.

The chain recombines TRBV4-1 with TRBJ2-7; TCRdb's assignment of TRBD2 cannot be checked, as there is no DNA. There are 16 residues in the CDR3. The germline V gene has CDR1 MGHRA and CDR2 YSYEKL. The CDR3 loop is CASSSPLAGRGNEQYF.

The chain joins TRBV12-3 or TRBV12-4 to TRBJ2-5; TCRdb returns TRBD2, unconfirmable since there is no DNA. This CDR3 region has 12 residues. This chain's CDR3 is CASRRGRETQYF.

By frequency, this clonotype is medium-sized. The CDR3 protein is CSVEGPPDYGYTF. This chain joins TRBV29-1 and TRBJ1-2. There are 13 residues in the CDR3. Germline V gives CDR1 SQVTM, CDR2 ANQGSEA.

The V gene is TRBV5-6, the J gene TRBJ1-6. The CDR3 loop spans 13 amino acids. Germline V gene data show CDR1 as SGHDT and CDR2 as YYEEEE. CDR3 residues: CASSWRRNSPLHF.

The chain couples TRBV5-4 to TRBJ1-6. Germline V gene data show CDR1 as SGHNT and CDR2 as YYREEE (reference sequence). The CDR3 has 13 residues. CDR3 amino acids: CASSWGISSPLHF. The variable domain in full, with the rest retrieved from reference TRBV5-4 and TRBJ1-6, is ETGVTQSPTHLIKTRGQQVTLRCSSQSGHNTVSWYQQALGQGPQFIFQYYREEENGRGNFPPRFSGLQFPNYSSELNVNALELDDSALYLCASSWGISSPLHFGNGTRLTVT.

This clonotype is called medium-sized (0.01 to 0.1%) based on its frequency. V and J are TRBV11-1 and TRBJ2-7; the TCRdb D gene call, TRBD2, has no DNA to confirm it. The CDR3 is made up of 12 amino acids. CDR1 and CDR2 (germline): SGHAT, FQDESV (reference sequence). The chain's CDR3 is CASSPAWDEQYF.

The chain combines TRBV5-4 with TRBJ2-7; TCRdb lists TRBD2, though no DNA is available to test this call. This CDR3 has 15 amino acids. Germline CDR1 SGHNT, CDR2 YYREEE (reference sequence). This CDR3 is CASSLGQTSSYEQYF.

Frequency places this clonotype as medium-sized. This chain uses TRBV29-1 with TRBJ2-1; TCRdb names TRBD1, which stays unverified in the absence of DNA. Per germline, CDR1 SQVTM and CDR2 ANQGSEA. CDR3 length: 14 amino acids. CDR3 loop: CSVETPGGVNEQFF.

The genes are TRBV29-1 and TRBJ1-1; no DNA is available, so the TRBD1 call from TCRdb remains unchecked. Germline V gene lookup returns CDR1 SQVTM and CDR2 ANQGSEA. The CDR3 sequence is 15 residues long. The CDR3 sequence: CSVENKPRFGTEAFF.

The CDR3 reads CATSDGGTGRYEQYF. The V call is TRBV6-2 or TRBV6-3, the J call TRBJ2-7; TCRdb's D call of TRBD1 is untestable without DNA. The CDR3 has 15 amino acids. The germline V gene has CDR1 MNHEY and CDR2 SVGEGT.

CDR3 loop: CATSGSTGYEQYF. J is TRBJ2-7 and V is TRBV24-1; TCRdb lists TRBD1, though no DNA is available to test this call. This CDR3 is 13 amino acids long. CDR1 is KGHDR, CDR2 SFDVKD, per germline.

The gene calls are TRBV27 and TRBJ2-5; TCRdb's D call of TRBD2 is untestable without DNA. Germline loops: CDR1 MNHEY, CDR2 SMNVEV (reference sequence). The CDR3 contains 15 residues. The CDR3 loop reads CASSLSQGLQETQYF.

V gene TRBV6-5 combines with J gene TRBJ2-7; no DNA is available, so the TRBD1 call from TCRdb remains unchecked. This CDR3 region has 12 residues. From germline, CDR1 is MNHEY and CDR2 SVGAGI. This CDR3 is CASSSSGREQYF.

In terms of frequency, this clonotype is medium-sized. The chain is built from TRBV29-1 and TRBJ2-5; TCRdb indicates TRBD2, and absent DNA this call remains unverified. The CDR3 extends over 12 amino acids. The germline gives CDR1 SQVTM, CDR2 ANQGSEA. This chain's CDR3 is CSVEGESETQYF.